A selection of T cell receptor beta chains follows, all from one sample in a study of blood T cell repertoires in COVID-19. TCRdb keeps only in-frame clones here, not all; method: immunoSEQ multiplex PCR. The table records about 64,000 clones, around 80% of them present only once. The sequenced sample consisted of peripheral blood. The receptors stem from a human donor in a cohort sampled during active COVID-19. CDR3s include the opening cysteine and the closing phenylalanine or tryptophan. Each record gives: clone size, J gene, D gene, V gene, CDR3 DNA, CDR3 protein. The D gene is left open where the match is weak. For some rows the clone size is stated as once, few or many, or as a class when expanded; others skip it.

NA TRBJ1-4 NA TRBV6-2/TRBV6-3 TGTGCCAGCAGTACGGCGGGAGAAAAACTGTTTTTT CASSTAGEKLFF
NA TRBJ2-5 TRBD1 TRBV2 TGTGCCAGCACTGGGGGACAGCAAGAGACCCAGTACTTC CASTGGQQETQYF
NA TRBJ1-4 TRBD1 TRBV12-3/TRBV12-4 TGTGCCAGCAGCCCAGGGGGTGAAAAACTGTTTTTT CASSPGGEKLFF
NA TRBJ1-2 TRBD1 TRBV5-4 TGTGCCAGCACCACCGGGAGGGGACAGAACTATGGCTACACCTTC CASTTGRGQNYGYTF
few TRBJ2-2 TRBD1 TRBV6-2/TRBV6-3 TGTGCCAGCAGTTACAGGCCAGGGGGAGCCGGGGAGCTGTTTTTT CASSYRPGGAGELFF
NA TRBJ1-5 TRBD1 TRBV6-2/TRBV6-3 TGTGCCAGCAGTTATCCGGGACAGGGCAATCAGCCCCAGCATTTT CASSYPGQGNQPQHF
NA TRBJ1-6 TRBD1 TRBV28 TGTGCCAGCAGTCCTCGGACAGGGGTTTATTCACCCCTCCACTTT CASSPRTGVYSPLHF
many TRBJ1-5 NA TRBV4-1 TGCGCCAGCAGCCGTTTGGGGGCGGGGGTAAGCAATCAGCCCCAGCATTTT CASSRLGAGVSNQPQHF
NA TRBJ2-2 NA TRBV2 TGTGCCAGCAGTGAGACAGTCACCGGGGAGCTGTTTTTT CASSETVTGELFF
NA TRBJ2-3 TRBD1 TRBV30 TGTGCCTGGAGTGTGGACAGGGCCACAGATACGCAGTATTTT CAWSVDRATDTQYF
NA TRBJ2-3 NA TRBV2 TGTGCCAGCAGTGGGCTCCCCCGTGCAGATACGCAGTATTTT CASSGLPRADTQYF